The source of this T cell receptor (beta chain) is a study of blood T cell repertoires in COVID-19. Sequencing used immunoSEQ multiplex PCR; TCRdb keeps in-frame clones, though not all of them. In the table there are about 280,000 clones, around 87% of which are singletons. There are 14 residues in the CDR3. V was clipped by 5 bases and J by 6 bases, with 16 bases between them. Looked up from germline, CDR1 is SGHTA and CDR2 is FQGNSA. The source of this sequence is a woman under 30 with acute COVID-19. The sequencing sample was made of PBMCs or T cells enriched from blood (not recorded which). The chain has TRBV7-2 and TRBJ1-1, with D tentatively TRBD1 (6 bases). The CDR3 DNA sequence: TGTGCCAGCAGCACTCACAGGGACGGGGCTGAAGCTTTCTTT. Its translation is CASSTHRDGAEAFF.